This paragraph covers one T cell receptor beta chain sequence. Produced via immunoSEQ multiplex PCR; TCRdb's table is partial and in-frame only. The top ten hold about 5.6% of the sample, which has about 150,000 clones, approximately 96% seen once. This record belongs to a study of control samples from healthy donors and cancer patients. The length of the CDR3 is 14 residues. With 3 bases removed from V and 2 bases from J, the gap between germline ends came to 12 bases. Germline V gene lookup returns CDR1 SGHRS and CDR2 YFSETQ. The sample comprised blood. The receptor was isolated from a man aged 40-49 years in good health. The gene calls are TRBV5-1 and TRBJ2-7; perhaps TRBD1 as D (6 bases). CDR3: CASSWGRGAYEQYF. CDR3 DNA: TGCGCCAGCAGCTGGGGCAGGGGCGCCTACGAGCAGTACTTC. Based on the CDR3 plus reference TRBV5-1 and TRBJ2-7, the full variable domain is KAGVTQTPRYLIKTRGQQVTLSCSPISGHRSVSWYQQTPGQGLQFLFEYFSETQRNKGNFPGRFSGRQFSNSRSEMNVSTLELGDSALYLCASSWGRGAYEQYFGPGTRLTVT.